This T cell receptor beta chain was observed in a study of regulatory T cells in long-lasting Graves disease. Arm-PCR of CDR3 regions and iRepertoire HTBI primers were used to build TCR beta libraries. TCRdb analysed the multiplex PCR reads with MiXCR anew, one entry per CDR3 protein. The repertoire consists of around 250,000 distinct CDR3 sequences, with 15% to 20% occurring once and the leading ten covering 12% to 15%. Time point in this sample: newly diagnosed GD, antithyroid drugs for less than 3 months. There was RNA extracted from PBMCs, and the TCR library was made from it. This clonotype was observed many times. These data are also associated with another study on T cells in Graves' hyperthyroidism and ophthalmopathy.

The sample in question was peripheral blood mononuclear cells (PBMCs), obtained at new diagnosis, from a patient treated with antithyroid drugs. The source of this sequence is a woman aged 25 to 39 with Graves disease.

The CDR3 DNA is TGTGCCAGCAGTGACTCGACAGACCTAGATACGCAGTATTTT. It yields the protein CASSDSTDLDTQYF. The V call is TRBV6-4, the J call TRBJ2-3; tentatively, D is TRBD1 (5 bases). CDR3 length: 14 residues. Germline CDR1 reads MRHNA; CDR2 reads SNTAGT. Trimming left V 0 bases short and J 5 bases short, with 9 bases between.